A selection of T cell receptor beta chains follows, all from one sample in a study of shared clonotypes between healthy human individuals. Generated by immunoSEQ multiplex PCR, the TCRdb table keeps only in-frame clones and is missing some. This table has hundreds of thousands of clones, more than 95% appearing once. Material: naive CD4+ T cells sorted from blood. These receptors all come from a woman under 40 in good health. Each CDR3 is given with its conserved first and last residue. A D gene is named only where the DNA matches it firmly. Rows give clone size only sometimes, using once, few, many, or a class for an expanded clone.

V	size	D	J	DNA	CDR3
TRBV28	.	.	TRBJ2-1	TGTGCCGCGCACTCCGGGAGTCGCTTATACAATGAGCAGTTCTTC	CAAHSGSRLYNEQFF
TRBV5-4	.	.	TRBJ1-1	TGTGCCAGCAGTCGGGACGAAGGATTTGAAGCTTTCTTT	CASSRDEGFEAFF
TRBV6-1	.	TRBD2	TRBJ2-3	TGTGCCAGCAGTGAAGGGCTAGCGGACTGGGGTACGCAGTATTTT	CASSEGLADWGTQYF
TRBV6-5	.	.	TRBJ2-3	TGTGCCAGCAGTTACGACAGCCTTCGAGCTACAGATACGCAGTATTTT	CASSYDSLRATDTQYF
TRBV5-8	.	.	TRBJ1-3	TGTGCCAGCAGCTTGGCAGGGGTTGGAAACACCATATATTTT	CASSLAGVGNTIYF
TRBV28	.	.	TRBJ2-5	TGTGCCAGCAGCCCAACTAGTTTCCAAGAGACCCAGTACTTC	CASSPTSFQETQYF
TRBV6-5	.	.	TRBJ2-7	TGTGCCAGCAGTTCCCGGGTTTCCGAGCAGTACTTC	CASSSRVSEQYF
TRBV30	once	TRBD1	TRBJ2-7	TGTGCCTGGAGCCCAGGACAGGGATTCAACGAGCAGTACTTC	CAWSPGQGFNEQYF
TRBV7-6	.	.	TRBJ1-2	TGTGCCAGCAGCTTAGGGGCGGGGCGCGAATATGGCTACACCTTC	CASSLGAGREYGYTF
TRBV28	.	TRBD2	TRBJ2-3	TGTGCCAGCAGCCGGACTAGCGGGATCTATTTT	CASSRTSGIYF
TRBV7-2	.	.	TRBJ1-2	TGTGCCAGCAGCTTAGTTTGGCAGGTGTATGGCTACACCTTC	CASSLVWQVYGYTF
TRBV28	.	.	TRBJ1-2	TGTGCCAGCAGTGCTAGGGTGGCCCTAATCTATGGCTACACCTTC	CASSARVALIYGYTF
TRBV27	.	.	TRBJ2-1	TGTGCCAGCAGTTTAGGGAGGCTCGGGGCTTTGTTCTTC	CASSLGRLGALFF
TRBV5-4	.	.	TRBJ1-1	TGTGCCAGCAGCTTGGGATGGGGGGCCACTGAAGCTTTCTTT	CASSLGWGATEAFF
TRBV5-1	.	.	TRBJ2-3	TGCGCCAGCAGCGGGACCACAGATACGCAGTATTTT	CASSGTTDTQYF
TRBV7-2	.	.	TRBJ1-5	TGTGCCAGCAAGCAAGGAGGGGGGATCAATCAGCCCCAGCATTTT	CASKQGGGINQPQHF
TRBV5-4	.	TRBD2	TRBJ2-3	TGTGCCAGCAGCTTGGATCTTAGCGGGAGCACAGATACGCAGTATTTT	CASSLDLSGSTDTQYF
TRBV5-1	.	.	TRBJ2-6	TGCGCCAGCAGCTTGGCCTCTCGGGCCGGGGCCAACGTCCTGACTTTC	CASSLASRAGANVLTF
TRBV7-9	.	.	TRBJ1-1	TGTGCCAGTGGAAGAGGACACATGAACACTGAAGCTTTCTTT	CASGRGHMNTEAFF
TRBV27	.	TRBD2	TRBJ2-7	TGTGCCAGCAGTTCGACTAGCGCCAGATCCTACGAGCAGTACTTC	CASSSTSARSYEQYF
TRBV29-1	.	TRBD2	TRBJ2-2	TGCAGCGTTGGGGAGGGCGGGGAGCTGTTTTTT	CSVGEGGELFF
TRBV5-4	.	TRBD2	TRBJ2-7	TGTGCCAGCAGCAACGGACTAGCGGGAGCCCGCGAGCAGTACTTC	CASSNGLAGAREQYF
TRBV7-2	.	.	TRBJ2-2	TGTGCCAGCAAGTGGGCCGGGGAGCTGTTTTTT	CASKWAGELFF
TRBV28	.	TRBD1	TRBJ1-4	TGTGCCAGCAGTCCCCAGACAGGGAGATCAAAAAAACTGTTTTTT	CASSPQTGRSKKLFF
TRBV4-1	.	.	TRBJ2-4	TGCGCCAGCAGCCAAGGTGACGGAGCCAAAAACATTCAGTACTTC	CASSQGDGAKNIQYF
TRBV7-9	.	.	TRBJ1-1	TGTGCCAGCAGCGCCTCAGCTAACACTGAAGCTTTCTTT	CASSASANTEAFF
TRBV5-6	.	TRBD1	TRBJ2-3	TGTGCCAGCAGCTTGCAGACAGGGGCAACAGATACGCAGTATTTT	CASSLQTGATDTQYF
TRBV28	.	.	TRBJ1-5	TGTGCCAGCAGTTTGCGTCAGGATAATCAGCCCCAGCATTTT	CASSLRQDNQPQHF
TRBV4-1	.	.	TRBJ1-3	TGCGCCAGCAGCCAAGTGAAAGCCCAGGGGAACACCATATATTTT	CASSQVKAQGNTIYF
TRBV19	.	.	TRBJ2-2	TGTGCCAGTAGTAAAACCGGGACCACCACCGGGGAGCTGTTTTTT	CASSKTGTTTGELFF
TRBV5-1	.	.	TRBJ1-1	TGCGCCAGCACCCGCCTATCGGGTGTGAATACTGAAGCTTTCTTT	CASTRLSGVNTEAFF
TRBV28	.	.	TRBJ2-5	TGTGCCAGCAAGTCTACGGAGCAGTACTTC	CASKSTEQYF
TRBV11-3	.	.	TRBJ1-4	TGTGCCAGCAGCTTAGGGCCGCATAATGAAAAACTGTTTTTT	CASSLGPHNEKLFF
TRBV7-9	.	.	TRBJ2-2	TGTGCCAGCAGCTTAACAGAAACCGGGGAGCTGTTTTTT	CASSLTETGELFF
TRBV2	.	TRBD1	TRBJ2-7	TGTGCCAGCAGGAGACAGGGCTCCGAGCAGTACTTC	CASRRQGSEQYF
TRBV7-2	.	TRBD1	TRBJ1-3	TGTGCCAGCAGCTCATCAGGGGGCACCATATATTTT	CASSSSGGTIYF
TRBV5-1	.	.	TRBJ2-2	TGCGCCAGCAGCCCGGACGGGAACACCGGGGAGCTGTTTTTT	CASSPDGNTGELFF
TRBV28	.	TRBD2	TRBJ2-3	TGTGCCAGCAGTCACCGGACTAGCGGGAGGCTAACGCAGTATTTT	CASSHRTSGRLTQYF
TRBV6-1	.	.	TRBJ2-3	TGTGCCAGCAGTCGGACACTCAGCACAGATACGCAGTATTTT	CASSRTLSTDTQYF
TRBV4-1	.	TRBD1	TRBJ1-3	TGCGCCAGCAGCCGTGGGACAGGCTCTACCTCTGGAAACACCATATATTTT	CASSRGTGSTSGNTIYF
TRBV27	once	.	TRBJ1-5	TGTGCCAGCAGTTTTGGGGGTGGAGGGACACAGCCCCAGCATTTT	CASSFGGGGTQPQHF
TRBV27	.	.	TRBJ2-6	TGTGCCAGCGGTCTCCGCGGAATCTCTGGGGCCAACGTCCTGACTTTC	CASGLRGISGANVLTF
TRBV5-1	.	.	TRBJ1-1	TGCGCCAGCAGCTTGTCTCGGACATCGAACACTGAAGCTTTCTTT	CASSLSRTSNTEAFF
TRBV7-8	.	TRBD2	TRBJ2-3	TGTGCCAGCAGCCCTCACCCCGGGACTATGAGCACAGATACGCAGTATTTT	CASSPHPGTMSTDTQYF
TRBV6-1	.	.	TRBJ1-2	TGTGCCAGCAGGGAGACAGCCCCTAACTATGGCTACACCTTC	CASRETAPNYGYTF
TRBV5-1	.	TRBD2	TRBJ2-3	TGCGCCAGCCAAATTAGCGGGGGTAGCACAGATACGCAGTATTTT	CASQISGGSTDTQYF
TRBV11-3	.	TRBD2	TRBJ2-3	TGTGCCAGCAGCTTAACGGGAGGTTCTCCGCAGTATTTT	CASSLTGGSPQYF
TRBV18	.	TRBD1	TRBJ1-1	TGTGCCAGCTCACCACCGTGGGTGACAGGGGGCTTCAACACTGAAGCTTTCTTT	CASSPPWVTGGFNTEAFF
TRBV25-1	.	.	TRBJ1-5	TGTGCCAGCAGCCCCGGACAGCTATATAGCAATCAGCCCCAGCATTTT	CASSPGQLYSNQPQHF
TRBV4-1	.	TRBD2	TRBJ2-3	TGCGCCAGCAGCGATCAACTAGCGGACTTTAGCACAGATACGCAGTATTTT	CASSDQLADFSTDTQYF
TRBV29-1	once	.	TRBJ2-1	TGCAGCGTTGAGGACAGCCCATTTATCGGCAATGAGCAGTTCTTC	CSVEDSPFIGNEQFF
TRBV19	.	TRBD1	TRBJ2-3	TGTGCCAGTAGTAGCAGGGGGCGTAACACAGATACGCAGTATTTT	CASSSRGRNTDTQYF
TRBV19	.	.	TRBJ2-7	TGTGCCAGTAGTATTTTGGCGGGCAGGGGCGAGCAGTACTTC	CASSILAGRGEQYF
TRBV19	once	.	TRBJ1-1	TGTGCCAGTAGTTTCCGGGCTGAAGCTTTCTTT	CASSFRAEAFF
TRBV7-9	.	TRBD2	TRBJ2-5	TGTGCCAGCAGCTCGACCTCAGCGGGACGCCAAGAGACCCAGTACTTC	CASSSTSAGRQETQYF
TRBV7-2	.	.	TRBJ2-3	TGTGCCAGCAGCTTTCAGAGCGGACCCACAGATACGCAGTATTTT	CASSFQSGPTDTQYF
TRBV19	.	TRBD2	TRBJ2-2	TGTGCCAGTAGTTCTCCCGGACTAGTCGGCACCGGGGAGCTGTTTTTT	CASSSPGLVGTGELFF
TRBV5-6	.	.	TRBJ2-7	TGTGCCAGCAGCTTAGGCGGGGGCCTTTGGGGCGAGCAGTACTTC	CASSLGGGLWGEQYF
TRBV7-9	.	.	TRBJ1-1	TGTGCCAGCAGTTCCGGGGGGATGAACACTGAAGCTTTCTTT	CASSSGGMNTEAFF
TRBV28	.	.	TRBJ1-5	TGTGCCAGCAGTTTCGCTTCGGGACAACTAAATCAGCCCCAGCATTTT	CASSFASGQLNQPQHF